This paragraph covers one T cell receptor (beta chain) sequence. Other DNA sequences within the sample encode an identical CDR3. This entry is derived from a study of OX40 agonist ivuxolimab in advanced cancers. Data came from immunoSEQ multiplex PCR; TCRdb stores just in-frame clones and leaves some out. The sample has approximately 90,000 clones, approximately 91% seen once. The germline V gene has CDR1 GTSNPN and CDR2 SVGIG (reference sequence). The CDR3 runs to 15 residues. V lost 3 bases and J lost 8, with 20 bases in between. The origin of this receptor is an adult with an advanced solid tumor such as melanoma, head and neck, liver or kidney cancer. The chain joins TRBV30 to TRBJ2-1; D may match TRBD1 or TRBD2 (6 bases each). Sequenced here: CD4+ or CD8+ T cells sorted from blood, sampled in a trial of the OX40 agonist ivuxolimab. The DNA for the CDR3 is TGTGCCTGGAGGGGGAAGGGGGAGGTTATTGATGAGCAGTTCTTC. Translated, it gives CAWRGKGEVIDEQFF.